The rows below give T cell receptor beta chains drawn from one sample of a study of blood T cell repertoires in COVID-19. Sequenced by immunoSEQ multiplex PCR; TCRdb stores in-frame clones only, minus some. The data show 150,000 to 200,000 clones, more than 85% seen once. Sequenced material: peripheral blood. Source of these receptors: a man between 65 and 80 years old with active or convalescent COVID-19. Both conserved end residues are part of each CDR3. D genes are given only for firm matches. Size values are once, few and many counts, or a class for expanded clones, and some rows have none.

>NA|TRBJ1-1|TRBV30|TRBD1
TGTGCCTGGAGTGGAACAGGGACAGGGGGGACTGAAGCTTTCTTT
CAWSGTGTGGTEAFF
>NA|TRBJ2-7|TRBV28|TRBD2
TGTGCCAGCAGTTTTCGGGGGGACTACGAGCAGTACTTC
CASSFRGDYEQYF
>NA|TRBJ2-1|TRBV5-5|NA
TGTGCCAGCAGCGGAACAGGGAGACTATCCTACAATGAGCAGTTCTTC
CASSGTGRLSYNEQFF
>NA|TRBJ1-2|TRBV15|TRBD1
TGTGCCACCAGCAGAGTTCAGGGGGCGGCCTATGGCTACACCTTC
CATSRVQGAAYGYTF
>NA|TRBJ1-1|TRBV3-1/TRBV3-2|NA
TGTGCCAGCAGCCCCTTAGCGGCCGGGGATGCTTTCTTT
CASSPLAAGDAFF
>NA|TRBJ2-7|TRBV4-3|NA
TGCGCCAGCAGCCAAGAGGGAAGGGGGGGCTACGAGCAGTACTTC
CASSQEGRGGYEQYF
>NA|TRBJ2-1|TRBV5-1|NA
TGCGCCAGCAGCTTGGCGGTAGGAGGCAATGAGCAGTTCTTC
CASSLAVGGNEQFF
>few|TRBJ2-7|TRBV6-5|TRBD1
TGTGCCAGCAGTATGACAGGGACCTACGAGCAGTACTTC
CASSMTGTYEQYF
>NA|TRBJ1-5|TRBV7-8|TRBD1
TGTGCCAGCGCACCACAGGGGTATAGCAATCAGCCCCAGCATTTT
CASAPQGYSNQPQHF
>NA|TRBJ2-1|TRBV6-6|NA
TGTGCCAGCAGTCGGGTCAGGGAACATGAGCAGTTCTTC
CASSRVREHEQFF
>NA|TRBJ2-7|TRBV5-4|NA
TGTGCCAGCAGCTTGGACAGTATTACCTCCTACGAGCAGTACTTC
CASSLDSITSYEQYF
>NA|TRBJ1-6|TRBV7-8|NA
TGTGCCAGCAGCTTAGCTAGCACGGTACTTAATTCACCCCTCCACTTT
CASSLASTVLNSPLHF
>NA|TRBJ2-7|TRBV5-1|NA
TGCGCCAGCAGCTTCCAGGGGTACGAGCAGTACTTC
CASSFQGYEQYF
>NA|TRBJ2-7|TRBV7-2|NA
TGTGCCAGCAGCCCCGGTATCGAGCAGTACTTC
CASSPGIEQYF
>NA|TRBJ1-6|TRBV5-6|TRBD1
TGTGCCAGCAGCCTATCCGGGACAGGAGGTTCACCCCTCCACTTT
CASSLSGTGGSPLHF
>NA|TRBJ2-3|TRBV5-1|TRBD2
TGCGCCACCCAGCACCTAGCGGGCACAGATACGCAGTATTTT
CATQHLAGTDTQYF
>NA|TRBJ2-5|TRBV6-5|NA
TGTGCCAGCAGCCCAACGTCCCAGGGAGAGACCCAGTACTTC
CASSPTSQGETQYF
>NA|TRBJ1-1|TRBV27|NA
TGTGCCAGCAGTCCGGTACGGGGAGGGAGCACTGAAGCTTTCTTT
CASSPVRGGSTEAFF
>NA|TRBJ1-2|TRBV19|TRBD1
TGTGCCAGTAGTCGCGACAGGGGCTATGGCTACACCTTC
CASSRDRGYGYTF
>NA|TRBJ2-3|TRBV12-3/TRBV12-4|NA
TGTGCCAGCAGCTTTAGCACAGATACGCAGTATTTT
CASSFSTDTQYF
>NA|TRBJ2-7|TRBV5-1|TRBD2
TGCGCCAGCAGCAGGGACGAAGCGGGAGGGCCCGGCGAGCAGTACTTC
CASSRDEAGGPGEQYF
>NA|TRBJ1-5|TRBV18|NA
TGTGCCAGCTCACCACGGGCTGGTAGCAATCAGCCCCAGCATTTT
CASSPRAGSNQPQHF